Listed below are T cell receptor beta chains from one sample, sequenced in a study of blood T cell repertoires in COVID-19. Sequenced by immunoSEQ multiplex PCR; TCRdb stores in-frame clones only, minus some. The sample lists 250,000 or so clones, about 85% occurring once. The sequenced sample was peripheral blood. The receptors shown here come from a man aged 18 to 29 with active or convalescent COVID-19. Each CDR3 is given with its conserved first and last residue. Each record gives: clone size, J gene, V gene, D gene, CDR3 protein, CDR3 DNA. The D gene is left open where the match is weak. Rows give clone size only sometimes, using once, few, many, or a class for an expanded clone.

clone size: NA
J gene: TRBJ1-2
V gene: TRBV6-6
D gene: NA
CDR3 protein: CASKQTVYGYTF
CDR3 DNA: TGTGCCAGCAAGCAGACAGTCTATGGCTACACCTTC

clone size: few
J gene: TRBJ1-1
V gene: TRBV19
D gene: NA
CDR3 protein: CASSIVPVRRGAFF
CDR3 DNA: TGTGCCAGTAGTATAGTTCCCGTACGCAGGGGAGCTTTCTTT

clone size: NA
J gene: TRBJ1-2
V gene: TRBV19
D gene: TRBD1
CDR3 protein: CASSTGGTGRYGYTF
CDR3 DNA: TGTGCCAGTAGTACAGGAGGGACAGGGCGGTATGGCTACACCTTC

clone size: NA
J gene: TRBJ2-3
V gene: TRBV24-1
D gene: NA
CDR3 protein: CATSDPGGPDTQYF
CDR3 DNA: TGTGCCACCAGTGACCCCGGAGGACCAGATACGCAGTATTTT

clone size: NA
J gene: TRBJ1-2
V gene: TRBV19
D gene: NA
CDR3 protein: CASSNYRDIDF
CDR3 DNA: TGTGCCAGTAGTAACTACCGGGACATCGACTTC

clone size: NA
J gene: TRBJ1-3
V gene: TRBV28
D gene: NA
CDR3 protein: CASRQGIAGNTIYF
CDR3 DNA: TGTGCCAGCAGACAGGGTATCGCTGGAAACACCATATATTTT

clone size: NA
J gene: TRBJ2-5
V gene: TRBV9
D gene: TRBD2
CDR3 protein: CASSVALAGGQETQYF
CDR3 DNA: TGTGCCAGCAGCGTAGCTCTAGCGGGGGGGCAAGAGACCCAGTACTTC

clone size: NA
J gene: TRBJ2-3
V gene: TRBV21-1
D gene: NA
CDR3 protein: CASSNYTGTPKTTDTQYF
CDR3 DNA: TGTGCCAGCAGCAATTATACCGGGACACCTAAAACGACAGATACGCAGTATTTT

clone size: once
J gene: TRBJ2-7
V gene: TRBV29-1
D gene: TRBD1
CDR3 protein: CSVADRGGSYEQYF
CDR3 DNA: TGCAGCGTCGCCGACAGGGGGGGGTCCTACGAGCAGTACTTC

clone size: NA
J gene: TRBJ2-1
V gene: TRBV7-3
D gene: NA
CDR3 protein: CASARGKGKLEQFF
CDR3 DNA: TGTGCCAGCGCCCGCGGGAAGGGGAAGCTTGAGCAGTTCTTC